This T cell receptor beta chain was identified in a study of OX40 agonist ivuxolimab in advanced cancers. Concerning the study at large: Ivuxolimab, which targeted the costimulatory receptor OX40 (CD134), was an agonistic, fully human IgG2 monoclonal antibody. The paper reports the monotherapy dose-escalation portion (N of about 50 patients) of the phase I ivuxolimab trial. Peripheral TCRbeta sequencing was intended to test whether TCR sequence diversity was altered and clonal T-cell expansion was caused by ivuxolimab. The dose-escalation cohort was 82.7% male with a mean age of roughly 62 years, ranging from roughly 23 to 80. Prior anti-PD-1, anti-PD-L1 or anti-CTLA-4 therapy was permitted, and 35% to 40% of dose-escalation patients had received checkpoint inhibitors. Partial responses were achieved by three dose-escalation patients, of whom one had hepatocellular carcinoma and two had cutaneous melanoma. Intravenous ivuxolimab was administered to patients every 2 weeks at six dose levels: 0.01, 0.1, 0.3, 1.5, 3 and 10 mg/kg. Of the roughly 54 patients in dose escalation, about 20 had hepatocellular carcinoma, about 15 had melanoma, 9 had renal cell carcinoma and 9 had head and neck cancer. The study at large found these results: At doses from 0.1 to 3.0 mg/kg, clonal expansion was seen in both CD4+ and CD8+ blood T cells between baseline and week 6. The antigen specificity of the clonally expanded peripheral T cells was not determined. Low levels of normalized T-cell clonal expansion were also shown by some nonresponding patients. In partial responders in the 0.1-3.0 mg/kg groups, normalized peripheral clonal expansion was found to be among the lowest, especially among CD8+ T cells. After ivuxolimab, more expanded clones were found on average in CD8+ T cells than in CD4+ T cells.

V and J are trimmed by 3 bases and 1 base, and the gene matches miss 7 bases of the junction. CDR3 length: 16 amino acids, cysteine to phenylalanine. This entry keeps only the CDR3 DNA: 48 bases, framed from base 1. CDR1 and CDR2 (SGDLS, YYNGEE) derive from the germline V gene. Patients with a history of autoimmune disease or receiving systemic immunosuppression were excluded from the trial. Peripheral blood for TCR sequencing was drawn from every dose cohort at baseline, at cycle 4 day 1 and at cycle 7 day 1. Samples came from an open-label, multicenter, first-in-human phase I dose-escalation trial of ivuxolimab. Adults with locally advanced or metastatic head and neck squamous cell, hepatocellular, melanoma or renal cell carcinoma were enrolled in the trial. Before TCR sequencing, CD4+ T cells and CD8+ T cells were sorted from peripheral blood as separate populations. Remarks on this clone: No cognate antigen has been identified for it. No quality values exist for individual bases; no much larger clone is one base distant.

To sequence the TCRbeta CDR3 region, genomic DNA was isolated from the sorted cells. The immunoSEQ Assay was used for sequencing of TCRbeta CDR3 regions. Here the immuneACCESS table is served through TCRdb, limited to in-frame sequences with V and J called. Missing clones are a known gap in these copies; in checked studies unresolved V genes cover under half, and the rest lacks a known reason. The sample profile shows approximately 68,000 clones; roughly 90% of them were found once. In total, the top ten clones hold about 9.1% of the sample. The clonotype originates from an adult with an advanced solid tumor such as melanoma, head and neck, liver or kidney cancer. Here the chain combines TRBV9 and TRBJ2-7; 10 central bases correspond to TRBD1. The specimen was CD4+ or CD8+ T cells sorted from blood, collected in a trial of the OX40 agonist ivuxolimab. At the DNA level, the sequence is TGTGCCAGCAGCGGGCCCGGGACAGGGGTATCCTACGAGCAGTACTTC. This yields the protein CASSGPGTGVSYEQYF.